The 15 T cell receptor beta chains in this list originate from one sample, sequenced in a study of T cell repertoires in cytomegalovirus infection. A single record per CDR3 protein comes from TCRdb applying MiXCR to the reads. The sample lists a few hundred thousand distinct CDR3 sequences, 40% occurring once. These TCRs are of unknown antigen specificity. The sequencing used cultured PBMCs, collected from culture after CMV antigen stimulation. These receptors were obtained from a human donor in good health (CMV status not recorded). Some clones in this sample may be carry-over from other donors' samples.

The chain employs TRBV6-1 and TRBJ2-2, with TRBD2 matching over 11 bases. The germline gives CDR1 MNHNS, CDR2 SASEGT. CDR3 length: 16 residues. The ends lost 7 bases at V and 3 bases at J; junction bases unmatched: 7. The CDR3 DNA sequence: TGTGCCAGCAAAGTCCTAGCGGGGGGAGACACCGGGGAGCTGTTTTTT. It translates to CASKVLAGGDTGELFF.

The chain combines TRBV7-9 with TRBJ2-5; 7 bases are a match to TRBD1. Per the germline V gene, CDR1 is SEHNR and CDR2 is FQNEAQ (reference sequence). The length of the CDR3 is 16 residues. V was clipped by 1 base and J by 5 bases; unmatched bases: 10. The CDR3 reads CASSLGITGAEETQYF. The CDR3 nucleotides read TGTGCCAGCAGCTTAGGGATTACAGGGGCGGAGGAGACCCAGTACTTC.

Only a few counts were recorded for this clonotype. V usage is TRBV6-6 and J usage is TRBJ2-3; 9 bases fit TRBD2. With V trimmed by 10 bases and J by 5 bases, 13 bases remained unmatched. In germline, CDR1 is MNHNY, CDR2 SVGAGI (reference sequence). The CDR3 length is 15 residues. DNA of the CDR3: TGTGCCACTCTGATATGGCGGGGGGGCGAAGATACGCAGTATTTT. Translating gives CATLIWRGGEDTQYF.

This clonotype was observed a few times. This sequence joins TRBV7-9 and TRBJ2-3; the D is unclear. Trimming stripped 8 bases from V and 4 bases from J, with 7 bases between. The CDR3 is 11 amino acids. Germline CDR1 SEHNR, CDR2 FQNEAQ (reference sequence). The CDR3 here is CASGPSDTQYF. CDR3 sequence (DNA): TGTGCCAGCGGGCCTTCAGATACGCAGTATTTT.

This clonotype was seen only a few times. The chain links TRBV6-1 to TRBJ2-1, with 7 bases aligning to TRBD1. Per the germline V gene, CDR1 is MNHNS and CDR2 is SASEGT. This CDR3 spans 13 amino acids. Trimming removed 3 bases from V and 6 bases from J; junction bases left unmatched: 2. In DNA, the CDR3 is TGTGCCAGCAGTGAGGCAGGGGGCAATGAGCAGTTCTTC. It yields the protein CASSEAGGNEQFF.

The rearrangement links TRBV5-8 to TRBJ2-3; tentative D call: TRBD2 (6 bases). Germline lookup yields CDR1 SGHTS and CDR2 YDEGEE. Trimming left V 7 bases short and J 2 bases short, with 17 bases between. CDR3 size: 15 residues. CDR3 bases: TGTGCCAGCCCCTTCGGGAGCGCCCCCACAGATACGCAGTATTTT. This encodes CASPFGSAPTDTQYF.

The chain has TRBV7-8 and TRBJ1-2; a possible D gene is TRBD1 (6 bases). Germline values: CDR1 SGHVS, CDR2 FQNEAQ. This CDR3 region has 14 residues. Trimming removed 4 bases from V and 4 bases from J, with 13 bases in between. Here the CDR3 DNA reads TGTGCCAGCAGCTCACAGGGCCTGGGCTATGGCTACACCTTC. The encoded protein is CASSSQGLGYGYTF.

The V call is TRBV7-9, the J call TRBJ2-1; D possibly corresponds to TRBD2 (5 bases). The CDR3 is 12 residues long. The germline V gene encodes CDR1 SEHNR and CDR2 FQNEAQ (reference sequence). The V gene lost 3 bases and the J gene lost 8 bases, with 8 bases spanning the gap. The CDR3 protein is CASSLRADEQFF. The CDR3, as DNA: TGTGCCAGCAGCTTGAGGGCAGATGAGCAGTTCTTC.

V gene TRBV7-2 combines with J gene TRBJ2-7, with 9 bases that match TRBD1. This CDR3 comprises 17 residues. The germline V gene has CDR1 SGHTA and CDR2 FQGNSA. The V and J ends lost 1 base and 3 bases, in that order; junction bases with no gene match: 10. The CDR3, as DNA: TGTGCCAGCAGCTTAGGGACCCCGGGACAGGGTCTCTACGAGCAGTACTTC. It codes for CASSLGTPGQGLYEQYF.

The chain employs TRBV11-3 and TRBJ2-3; 10 bases align to TRBD2. CDR3 length: 15 residues. J lost 6 bases, V lost 5 bases, and 8 bases had no gene match. Germline CDR1 SGHNT, CDR2 YENEEA. The CDR3 DNA reads TGTGCCAGCAGCCACCAGCGGGGGGGCGAGGATACGCAGTATTTT. Protein product: CASSHQRGGEDTQYF.

Only a few counts were recorded for this clonotype. This chain uses TRBV6-2 or TRBV6-3 with TRBJ1-3, with D perhaps TRBD1 (6 bases). The CDR3 has 15 amino acids. Germline V gene lookup returns CDR1 MNHEY and CDR2 SVGEGT. Between the trimmed V and J ends, which lost 7 bases and 0 bases, there was a span of 13 bases. The CDR3 DNA is TGTGCCAGCACGAAAGACAGGCACTCTGGAAACACCATATATTTT. It yields the protein CASTKDRHSGNTIYF.

This chain joins TRBV20-1 and TRBJ2-1, with D perhaps TRBD2 (7 bases). CDR1 and CDR2 from the germline V gene are DFQATT and SNEGSKA (reference sequence). The V end was cut by 0 bases, the J end by 4 bases, with 16 bases between. The CDR3 has 16 residues. The CDR3 region is CSARDRGGGRYNEQFF. The CDR3 bases are TGCAGTGCTAGAGATCGAGGCGGGGGCCGTTACAATGAGCAGTTCTTC.

The J gene is TRBJ1-5, the V gene TRBV7-2; D uncertain. The V gene lost 0 bases and the J gene lost 11 bases, with 11 bases spanning the gap. This CDR3 contains 13 residues. CDR1 is SGHTA, CDR2 FQGNSA, per germline. The CDR3 is CASSLARDQAQHF. The CDR3 DNA follows: TGTGCCAGCAGCTTAGCGAGGGATCAAGCCCAGCATTTT.

The chain carries TRBV7-2 and TRBJ2-5; D is uncertain. Trimming took 2 bases from V and 2 from J, leaving 9 bases between them. This CDR3 is 14 amino acids long. Germline CDR1 reads SGHTA; CDR2 reads FQGNSA. CDR3 region: CASSLLARQETQYF. CDR3 bases: TGTGCCAGCAGCTTATTGGCTAGACAAGAGACCCAGTACTTC.

The chain is built from TRBV18 and TRBJ1-5, with 8 bases aligning to TRBD1. Germline assignment: CDR1 KGHSH and CDR2 LQKENI. J was trimmed by 11 bases and V by 2 bases; bases with no gene match: 20. The CDR3 has 18 amino acids. The DNA for the CDR3 is TGTGCCAGCTCACCAGGCGATTCCGGGACAGGTAGTTTCGGAGCCCAGCATTTT. Its translation: CASSPGDSGTGSFGAQHF.